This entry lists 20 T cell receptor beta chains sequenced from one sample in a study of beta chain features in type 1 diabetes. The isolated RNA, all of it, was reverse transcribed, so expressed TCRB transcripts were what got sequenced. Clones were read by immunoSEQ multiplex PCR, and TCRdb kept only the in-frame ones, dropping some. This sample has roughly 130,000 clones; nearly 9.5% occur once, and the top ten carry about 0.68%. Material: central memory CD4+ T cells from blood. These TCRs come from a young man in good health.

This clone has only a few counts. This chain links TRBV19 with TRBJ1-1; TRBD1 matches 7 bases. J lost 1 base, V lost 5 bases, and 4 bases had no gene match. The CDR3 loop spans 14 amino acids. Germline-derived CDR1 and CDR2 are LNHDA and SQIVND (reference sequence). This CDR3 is CASSLDRPNTEAFF. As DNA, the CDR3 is TGTGCCAGTAGTCTGGACAGGCCGAACACTGAAGCTTTCTTT. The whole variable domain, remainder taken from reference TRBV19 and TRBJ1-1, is DGGITQSPKYLFRKEGQNVTLSCEQNLNHDAMYWYRQDPGQGLRLIYYSQIVNDFQKGDIAEGYSVSREKKESFPLTVTSAQKNPTAFYLCASSLDRPNTEAFFGQGTRLTVV.

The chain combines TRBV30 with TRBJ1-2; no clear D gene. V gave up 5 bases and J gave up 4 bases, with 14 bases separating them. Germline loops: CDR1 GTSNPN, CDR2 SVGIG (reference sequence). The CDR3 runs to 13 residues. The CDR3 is CAWSPSTGYGYTF. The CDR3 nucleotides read TGTGCCTGGTCCCCATCGACGGGCTATGGCTACACCTTC.

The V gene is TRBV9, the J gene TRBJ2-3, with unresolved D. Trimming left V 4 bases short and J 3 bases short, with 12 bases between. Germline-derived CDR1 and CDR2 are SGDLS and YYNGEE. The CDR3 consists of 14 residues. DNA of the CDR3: TGTGCCAGCAGCCCTCCCCCGCGGACAGATACGCAGTATTTT. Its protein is CASSPPPRTDTQYF.

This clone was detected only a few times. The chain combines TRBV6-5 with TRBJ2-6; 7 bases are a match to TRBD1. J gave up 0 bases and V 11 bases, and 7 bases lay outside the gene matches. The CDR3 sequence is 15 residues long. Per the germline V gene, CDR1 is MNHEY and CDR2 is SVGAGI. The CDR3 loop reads CAAQGQSSGANVLTF. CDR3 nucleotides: TGTGCCGCACAGGGACAGAGCTCTGGGGCCAACGTCCTGACTTTC.

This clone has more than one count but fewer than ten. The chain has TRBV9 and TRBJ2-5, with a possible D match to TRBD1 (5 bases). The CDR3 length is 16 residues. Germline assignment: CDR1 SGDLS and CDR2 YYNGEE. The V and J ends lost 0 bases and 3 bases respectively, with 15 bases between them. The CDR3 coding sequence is TGTGCCAGCAGCGTAGAGGCGGACCAAGGGGAAGAGACCCAGTACTTC. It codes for CASSVEADQGEETQYF. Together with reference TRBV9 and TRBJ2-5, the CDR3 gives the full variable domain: DSGVTQTPKHLITATGQRVTLRCSPRSGDLSVYWYQQSLDQGLQFLIQYYNGEERAKGNILERFSAQQFPDLHSELNLSSLELGDSALYFCASSVEADQGEETQYFGPGTRLLVL.

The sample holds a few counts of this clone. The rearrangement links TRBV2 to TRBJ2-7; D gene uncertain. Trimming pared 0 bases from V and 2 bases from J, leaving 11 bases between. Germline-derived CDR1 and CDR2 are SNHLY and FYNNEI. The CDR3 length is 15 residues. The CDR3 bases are TGTGCCAGCAGTGAAGCGCTTCTCAGTACCTACGAGCAGTACTTC. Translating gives CASSEALLSTYEQYF.

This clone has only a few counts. CDR3 sequence reads: CASSFGGRDNEQFF. The CDR3 nucleotides are TGCGCCAGCAGCTTTGGCGGCAGGGACAATGAGCAGTTCTTC. This rearrangement joins TRBV4-3 to TRBJ2-1; tentatively, D is TRBD1 (5 bases). The ends were cut back, 5 bases at V and 5 bases at J, with 13 bases in the middle. This CDR3 region has 14 residues. Germline V lookup: CDR1 LGHNA, CDR2 YSLEER.

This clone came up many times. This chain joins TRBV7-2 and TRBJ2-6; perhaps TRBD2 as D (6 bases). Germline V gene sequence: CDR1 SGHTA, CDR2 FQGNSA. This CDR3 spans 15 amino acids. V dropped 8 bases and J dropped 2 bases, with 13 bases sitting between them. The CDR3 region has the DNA TGTGCCAGCGGGAGAGGAGGGGCTGGGGCCAACGTCCTGACTTTC. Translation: CASGRGGAGANVLTF.

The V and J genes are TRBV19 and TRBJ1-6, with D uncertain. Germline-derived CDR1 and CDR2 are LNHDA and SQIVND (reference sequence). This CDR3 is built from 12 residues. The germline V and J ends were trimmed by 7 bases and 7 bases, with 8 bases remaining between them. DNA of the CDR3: TGTGCCAGTAATAAGAGGAATTCACCCCTCCACTTT. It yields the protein CASNKRNSPLHF.

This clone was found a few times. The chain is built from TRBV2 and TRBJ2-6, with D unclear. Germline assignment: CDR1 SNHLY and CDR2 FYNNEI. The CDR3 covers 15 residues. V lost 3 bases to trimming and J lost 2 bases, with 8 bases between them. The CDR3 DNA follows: TGTGCCAGCAGTGATTGGCAACCTGGGGCCAACGTCCTGACTTTC. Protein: CASSDWQPGANVLTF.

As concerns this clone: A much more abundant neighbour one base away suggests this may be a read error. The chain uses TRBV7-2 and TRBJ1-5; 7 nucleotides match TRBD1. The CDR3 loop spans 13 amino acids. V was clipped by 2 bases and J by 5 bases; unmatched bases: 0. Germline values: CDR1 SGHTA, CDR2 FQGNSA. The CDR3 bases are TGTGCCAGCAGCTTACAGGGGGATCAGCCCCAGCATTTT. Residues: CASSLQGDQPQHF.

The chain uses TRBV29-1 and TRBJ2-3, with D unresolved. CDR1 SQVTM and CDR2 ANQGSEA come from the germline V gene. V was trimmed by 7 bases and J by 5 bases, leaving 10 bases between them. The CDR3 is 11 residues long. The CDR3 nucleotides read TGCAGCGCTAACTCAGGAGATACGCAGTATTTT. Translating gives CSANSGDTQYF.

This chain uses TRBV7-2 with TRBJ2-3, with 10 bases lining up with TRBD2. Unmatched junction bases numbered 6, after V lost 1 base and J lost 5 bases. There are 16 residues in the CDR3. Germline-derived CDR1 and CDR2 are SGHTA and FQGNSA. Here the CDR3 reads CASSLGLAGAGDTQYF. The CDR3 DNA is TGTGCCAGCAGCTTAGGGCTAGCGGGGGCGGGAGATACGCAGTATTTT.

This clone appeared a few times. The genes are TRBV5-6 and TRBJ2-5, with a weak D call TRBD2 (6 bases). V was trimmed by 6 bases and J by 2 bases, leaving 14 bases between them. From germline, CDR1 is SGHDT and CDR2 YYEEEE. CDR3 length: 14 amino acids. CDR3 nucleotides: TGTGCCAGCACCCGGGGTAGCGGACAAGAGACCCAGTACTTC. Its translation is CASTRGSGQETQYF.

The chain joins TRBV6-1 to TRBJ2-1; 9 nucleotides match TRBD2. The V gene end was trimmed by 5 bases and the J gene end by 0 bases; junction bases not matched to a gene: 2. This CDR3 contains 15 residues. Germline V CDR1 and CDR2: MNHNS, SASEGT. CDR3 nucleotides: TGTGCCAGCAGTCCGCGGGGGGGCTCCTACAATGAGCAGTTCTTC. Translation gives CASSPRGGSYNEQFF.

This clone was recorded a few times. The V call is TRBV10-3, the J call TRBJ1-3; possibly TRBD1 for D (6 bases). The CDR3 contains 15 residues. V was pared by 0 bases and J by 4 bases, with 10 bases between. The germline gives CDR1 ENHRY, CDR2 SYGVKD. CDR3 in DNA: TGTGCCATCAGTGAGTCGGCGGGGGCCGGAAACACCATATATTTT. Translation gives CAISESAGAGNTIYF.

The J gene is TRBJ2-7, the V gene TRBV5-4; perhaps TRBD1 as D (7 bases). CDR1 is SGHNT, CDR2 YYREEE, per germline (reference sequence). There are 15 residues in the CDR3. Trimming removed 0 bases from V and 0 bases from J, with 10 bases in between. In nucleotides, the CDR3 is TGTGCCAGCAGCTTGGGCGGGACAGCCTCCTACGAGCAGTACTTC. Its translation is CASSLGGTASYEQYF.

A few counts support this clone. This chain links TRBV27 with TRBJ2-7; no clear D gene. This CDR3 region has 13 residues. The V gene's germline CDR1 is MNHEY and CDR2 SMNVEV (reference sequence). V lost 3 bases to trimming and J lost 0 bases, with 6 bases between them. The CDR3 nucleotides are TGTGCCAGCAGTTTTTGGGCCTCCTACGAGCAGTACTTC. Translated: CASSFWASYEQYF.

CDR3: CASSYQGGDGELFF. The DNA for the CDR3 is TGTGCCAGCAGTTACCAGGGGGGCGACGGGGAGCTGTTTTTT. This chain joins TRBV6-5 and TRBJ2-2; D perhaps matches TRBD1 (7 bases). Germline assignment: CDR1 MNHEY and CDR2 SVGAGI. This CDR3 spans 14 amino acids. Trimming removed 2 bases at V and 7 bases at J, with 11 bases between.

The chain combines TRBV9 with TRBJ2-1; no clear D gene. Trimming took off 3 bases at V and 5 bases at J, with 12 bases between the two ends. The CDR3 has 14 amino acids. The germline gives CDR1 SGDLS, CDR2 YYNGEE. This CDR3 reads CASSARSTDNEQFF. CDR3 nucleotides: TGTGCCAGCAGCGCCCGGTCAACTGACAATGAGCAGTTCTTC. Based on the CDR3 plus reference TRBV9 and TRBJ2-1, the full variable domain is DSGVTQTPKHLITATGQRVTLRCSPRSGDLSVYWYQQSLDQGLQFLIQYYNGEERAKGNILERFSAQQFPDLHSELNLSSLELGDSALYFCASSARSTDNEQFFGPGTRLTVL.